This T cell receptor beta chain stems from a study of T cells in Graves' hyperthyroidism and ophthalmopathy. This clonotype was found a few times. The antigen is unknown. Each patient was aged 18 to 65 and had newly diagnosed hyperthyroidism of under 2 months' duration. PBMCs were collected from an approximately 10 ml volume of fresh peripheral blood. Template material for amplifying TCR beta CDR3 regions consisted of RNA transcripts. In the first-round RT-PCR of the TCR CDR3, the HTBI primer set was used. Using its own MiXCR run on the multiplex PCR reads, TCRdb lists one record per CDR3 protein. The sample lists fewer than 400,000 distinct CDR3 sequences; approximately 25% were seen once. Study-wide results and limits: Clonotypes that were expanded in thyroid above 0.001 mostly appeared in blood too. Onset of ophthalmopathy came a median roughly 6 months after the model predicted it.

This CDR3 has 12 amino acids. V lost 3 bases and J 3 bases, leaving 6 bases between the germline ends. CDR1 and CDR2 (germline): SGHRS, YFSETQ. The TCR sequence derives from a man in his forties or fifties with Graves' hyperthyroidism. V is TRBV5-1 and J is TRBJ2-5; D call uncertain. Sequencing was done on a sample of blood. CDR3 nucleotides: TGCGCCAGCAGCTCGGGCAAAGAGACCCAGTACTTC. Its protein product is CASSSGKETQYF. The whole variable domain, remainder taken from reference TRBV5-1 and TRBJ2-5, is KAGVTQTPRYLIKTRGQQVTLSCSPISGHRSVSWYQQTPGQGLQFLFEYFSETQRNKGNFPGRFSGRQFSNSRSEMNVSTLELGDSALYLCASSSGKETQYFGPGTRLLVL.